The clone carrying this T cell receptor (beta chain) came up once. What it binds is not known. The germline gives CDR1 LNHDA, CDR2 SQIVND (reference sequence). Germline trimming cut 4 bases from V and 4 bases from J; bases unmatched to any gene: 9. CDR3 length: 16 residues. Assay used: immunoSEQ multiplex PCR; TCRdb lists only in-frame clones, some missing. This table holds over a million clones, around 82% found once. This sample is drawn from a study of shared clonotypes between healthy human individuals. Study-wide points: When naive CD4 clonotypes were compared across a few donors, around 5% were shared.

The sequence was collected from a man younger than 35 in good health. Some clones in this sample may be carry-over from other donors' samples. Sequenced material: memory CD4+ T cells from PBMCs. Noted subset: CD45RA-negative fraction. The chain has TRBV19 and TRBJ1-2; TRBD1 aligns across 10 bases. CDR3 loop: CASSTRGTGVGYGYTF. The DNA for the CDR3 is TGTGCCAGTAGTACCAGAGGGACAGGGGTTGGCTATGGCTACACCTTC.